These T cell receptor beta chains were read from a single sample in a study of CD8 T cells in ankylosing spondylitis. From the 5' RACE reads, TCRdb called clonotypes with MiXCR, one entry per CDR3 protein. The sample lists around 480,000 distinct CDR3 sequences; 15% to 20% were seen once. What was sequenced was blood, either unsorted or a sorted T cell fraction (not recorded which). These receptors were obtained from a male donor with ankylosing spondylitis. The CDR3 runs from the conserved cysteine through the conserved F or W. D genes are given only for firm matches. A row's size may be missing; if present it is once, few, many or a size class.

CDR3: CASSGTGKTYYGYTF
DNA: TGTGCCAGCAGCGGGACAGGGAAAACCTACTATGGCTACACCTTC
D: TRBD1
V: TRBV5-6
J: TRBJ1-2
size: -

CDR3: CASGRGREGRNEQFF
DNA: TGCGCCAGCGGCCGCGGGCGGGAGGGTCGCAATGAGCAGTTCTTC
D: TRBD2
V: TRBV5-1
J: TRBJ2-1
size: -

CDR3: CASSFVFLGNEQFF
DNA: TGTGCCAGCAGCTTCGTGTTTTTGGGCAATGAGCAGTTCTTC
D: -
V: TRBV7-9
J: TRBJ2-1
size: many

CDR3: CASSQEGGISSGANVLTF
DNA: TGCGCCAGCAGCCAAGAAGGTGGGATAAGCTCTGGGGCCAACGTCCTGACTTTC
D: -
V: TRBV4-3
J: TRBJ2-6
size: many

CDR3: CASGQGEVANYGYTF
DNA: TGTGCCAGCGGACAGGGAGAAGTGGCTAACTATGGCTACACCTTC
D: TRBD1
V: TRBV6-2/TRBV6-3
J: TRBJ1-2
size: -

CDR3: CASSLQGNNQPQHF
DNA: TGTGCCAGCAGCTTGCAAGGGAACAATCAGCCCCAGCATTTT
D: -
V: TRBV7-2
J: TRBJ1-5
size: many

CDR3: CASSYSESWDRDEKLFF
DNA: TGTGCCAGCAGTTACTCCGAGTCGTGGGACAGGGATGAAAAACTGTTTTTT
D: TRBD1
V: TRBV6-2/TRBV6-3
J: TRBJ1-4
size: -

CDR3: CASSTRRDNSLDEQFF
DNA: TGTGCCAGCAGTACAAGGCGGGACAATTCGTTGGATGAGCAGTTCTTC
D: -
V: TRBV12-3/TRBV12-4
J: TRBJ2-1
size: many

CDR3: CASSLADRAGNEQFF
DNA: TGTGCCAGCAGTTTAGCGGACAGGGCGGGCAATGAGCAGTTCTTC
D: TRBD1
V: TRBV12-3/TRBV12-4
J: TRBJ2-1
size: many

CDR3: CASTRTDYEQYF
DNA: TGTGCCAGCACCCGGACAGACTACGAGCAGTACTTC
D: -
V: TRBV6-2/TRBV6-3
J: TRBJ2-7
size: -

CDR3: CASRRTGSVGHTEAFF
DNA: TGTGCCAGCCGTAGGACAGGGTCAGTCGGCCACACTGAAGCTTTCTTT
D: TRBD1
V: TRBV2
J: TRBJ1-1
size: -

CDR3: CASSLRTTTNEKLFF
DNA: TGTGCCAGCAGCCTACGGACAACAACTAATGAAAAACTGTTTTTT
D: -
V: TRBV7-2
J: TRBJ1-4
size: few

CDR3: CASSPAGTANTEAFF
DNA: TGTGCCAGCAGCCCCGCCGGGACAGCGAACACTGAAGCTTTCTTT
D: TRBD1
V: TRBV9
J: TRBJ1-1
size: few

CDR3: CASSLFPGQAFF
DNA: TGTGCCAGCAGCTTATTCCCAGGGCAAGCTTTCTTT
D: -
V: TRBV7-3
J: TRBJ1-1
size: -

CDR3: CASSFLHEGGSRVQYF
DNA: TGTGCCAGCAGTTTCCTCCATGAGGGGGGGTCTAGGGTTCAGTACTTC
D: -
V: TRBV12-3/TRBV12-4
J: TRBJ2-4
size: -

CDR3: CASRQRGSYEQYF
DNA: TGTGCCAGCCGCCAGCGGGGGTCCTACGAGCAGTACTTC
D: TRBD2
V: TRBV3-1
J: TRBJ2-7
size: few

CDR3: CASRTENYGYTF
DNA: TGCGCCAGCAGAACAGAGAACTATGGCTACACCTTC
D: -
V: TRBV5-1
J: TRBJ1-2
size: few

CDR3: CSARVTSGGSNEQFF
DNA: TGCAGTGCTAGAGTAACTAGCGGGGGAAGCAATGAGCAGTTCTTC
D: TRBD2
V: TRBV20-1
J: TRBJ2-1
size: few

CDR3: CASSPSGKGNEQYF
DNA: TGTGCCAGCAGTCCCAGCGGGAAAGGCAACGAGCAGTACTTC
D: TRBD2
V: TRBV28
J: TRBJ2-7
size: few

CDR3: CASSMTTPNTGELFF
DNA: TGCGCCAGCAGCATGACTACCCCGAACACCGGGGAGCTGTTTTTT
D: -
V: TRBV5-1
J: TRBJ2-2
size: few